The TCR beta chain described here comes from a study of CXCR3-negative and CXCR3-positive naive CD8 T cells. Findings of the study overall: From TRB CDR3 properties, TCR strength was inferred; surface CD5 did not differ between naive subsets. Naive CXCR3-negative and CXCR3-positive cells had similar TRBV-TRBJ usage; memory differed.

CD45RO-CCR7+CD27+CD95- characterized naive CD8+ T cells. The germline V gene has CDR1 SGHAT and CDR2 FQNNGV. This CDR3 contains 14 residues. As to this clonotype: What it binds is not known.

UMI-tagged TRB cDNA libraries were built via 5' RACE. TCRdb reprocessed the 5' RACE reads, keeping one entry per CDR3 protein, no DNA. The listing records fewer than 90,000 distinct CDR3 sequences. The chain has TRBV11-2 and TRBJ2-1; TCRdb designates TRBD1, a call that cannot be tested without DNA. The sequence came from a human donor in good health. Some clones in this sample may be carry-over from other donors' samples. Sequenced sample: naive CXCR3- CD8+ T cells from blood. The sample's subset: CD45RO-CCR7+CD27+CD95- naive CD8+ T cells lacking CXCR3 (TNR3-). The CDR3 spells CSSSFSGTDNEQFF.